These 32 T cell receptor beta chains were all obtained from the same sample, sequenced in a study of T cell changes during pregnancy in multiple sclerosis. This table comes from immunoSEQ multiplex PCR, and its TCRdb copy is limited to in-frame clones, with some not included. The sample carries over 70,000 clones, around 92% recorded once. The sample was peripheral blood, taken in the third trimester of pregnancy. The receptors were gathered from a female donor with multiple sclerosis, enrolled in a pregnancy study.

The V gene is TRBV18, the J gene TRBJ2-7, with 7 nucleotides matching TRBD1. V dropped 2 bases and J dropped 5; count of bases not matched to a gene: 15. This CDR3 contains 17 residues. From germline, CDR1 is KGHSH and CDR2 LQKENI. The CDR3 DNA reads TGTGCCAGCTCACCAATACGTTCGAGCAGGGGGATGAACGAGCAGTACTTC. This sequence encodes CASSPIRSSRGMNEQYF.

V gene TRBV29-1 combines with J gene TRBJ2-5; tentative D call: TRBD2 (6 bases). This CDR3 contains 15 residues. Looked up from germline, CDR1 is SQVTM and CDR2 is ANQGSEA. V was clipped by 3 bases and J by 7 bases, with 21 bases between them. The CDR3 loop reads CSVESTSSFDGTQYF. Written as DNA, the CDR3 is TGCAGCGTTGAGAGTACTAGCTCCTTCGATGGGACCCAGTACTTC.

The chain couples TRBV2 to TRBJ2-1; 11 bases are a match to TRBD1. From germline, CDR1 is SNHLY and CDR2 FYNNEI. CDR3 length: 16 residues. V trimming: 0 bases; J trimming: 3 bases; junction bases outside the gene matches: 1. In DNA, the CDR3 is TGTGCCAGCAGTGAAGCGGACAGGGGGCTCTACAATGAGCAGTTCTTC. It translates to CASSEADRGLYNEQFF.

This clone has just one count. V usage is TRBV4-3 and J usage is TRBJ2-5; 8 bases are a match to TRBD2. The ends lost 0 bases at V and 7 bases at J; junction bases unmatched: 7. Looked up from germline, CDR1 is LGHNA and CDR2 is YSLEER. The CDR3 spans 15 residues. This CDR3 reads CASSQDSRGGGTQYF. CDR3 DNA sequence: TGCGCCAGCAGCCAAGACTCACGGGGGGGCGGGACCCAGTACTTC.

The genes are TRBV28 and TRBJ1-2, with 9 bases matching TRBD1. This CDR3 is built from 14 residues. CDR1 and CDR2 from the germline V gene are MDHEN and SYDVKM. J gave up 1 base and V 5 bases, and 2 bases lay outside the gene matches. This chain's CDR3 is CASSRDRVNYGYTF. In DNA form, the CDR3 reads TGTGCCAGCAGTCGGGACAGGGTTAACTATGGCTACACCTTC.

The chain couples TRBV6-1 to TRBJ2-5; 7 positions match TRBD1. This CDR3 has 14 residues. V gave up 6 bases and J gave up 2 bases; unmatched junction bases: 6. CDR1 and CDR2 from the germline V gene are MNHNS and SASEGT. CDR3 residues: CASRSGTAQETQYF. CDR3 sequence (DNA): TGTGCCAGCAGGTCTGGGACAGCACAAGAGACCCAGTACTTC.

This clone appeared once. This rearrangement joins TRBV5-1 to TRBJ2-2; TRBD2 is a possible D gene (5 bases). Germline values: CDR1 SGHRS, CDR2 YFSETQ. Trimming pared 0 bases from V and 3 bases from J, leaving 9 bases between. This CDR3 has 15 amino acids. CDR3: CASSLGRADTGELFF. In DNA form, the CDR3 reads TGCGCCAGCAGCTTGGGGCGGGCAGACACCGGGGAGCTGTTTTTT.

The sample holds a few counts of this clone. This chain uses TRBV6-1 with TRBJ1-5; 7 bases map to TRBD1. V was clipped by 6 bases and J by 0 bases; unmatched bases: 2. The CDR3 is 14 residues long. CDR1 MNHNS and CDR2 SASEGT come from the germline V gene. CDR3 region: CASRDRTSNQPQHF. CDR3 coding DNA: TGTGCCAGCAGGGACAGGACTAGCAATCAGCCCCAGCATTTT.

V is TRBV7-6 and J is TRBJ2-1, with 8 nucleotides matching TRBD1. V lost 1 base and J lost 10; bases outside the gene matches: 15. The length of the CDR3 is 17 residues. Looked up from germline, CDR1 is SGHVS and CDR2 is FNYEAQ. CDR3 region: CASSLETGGILEGEQFF. CDR3 nucleotides: TGTGCCAGCAGCTTAGAAACAGGGGGGATCCTAGAGGGGGAGCAGTTCTTC.

This chain uses TRBV20-1 with TRBJ2-1; D is undetermined. The CDR3 loop spans 11 amino acids. The germline V and J ends were trimmed by 5 bases and 4 bases, with 6 bases remaining between them. Germline loops: CDR1 DFQATT, CDR2 SNEGSKA (reference sequence). DNA of the CDR3: TGCAGTGCTGCCAGATACAATGAGCAGTTCTTC. Its protein product is CSAARYNEQFF.

This clone was seen a single time. The V gene is TRBV19, the J gene TRBJ2-2; D call uncertain. Germline CDR1 LNHDA, CDR2 SQIVND (reference sequence). The CDR3 length is 14 residues. V was clipped by 3 bases and J by 6 bases, with 11 bases between them. The CDR3: CASSIGLLAGELFF. The CDR3 DNA reads as TGTGCCAGTAGTATCGGTCTACTTGCCGGGGAGCTGTTTTTT.

The DNA for the CDR3 is TGTGCCAGCAGTTACTCCACGCAGGGTGAACTGTTTTTT. Protein sequence: CASSYSTQGELFF. The genes are TRBV6-5 and TRBJ1-4; maybe TRBD1 (5 bases). The V end lost 0 bases, the J end lost 12 bases, and 11 bases lay between the germline ends. The germline gives CDR1 MNHEY, CDR2 SVGAGI. CDR3 length: 13 residues.

V and J are TRBV6-5 and TRBJ2-7; 7 positions agree with TRBD2. Germline CDR1 MNHEY, CDR2 SVGAGI. The CDR3 is made up of 15 amino acids. V dropped 5 bases and J dropped 2; count of bases not matched to a gene: 9. In DNA form, the CDR3 reads TGTGCCAGCAGTAGTCCAGCGGGGCCAGCCTACGAGCAGTACTTC. This gives the protein CASSSPAGPAYEQYF.

The count of this clone is one. The genes are TRBV30 and TRBJ2-7; 7 bases line up with TRBD1. CDR1 and CDR2 from the germline V gene are GTSNPN and SVGIG (reference sequence). The CDR3 contains 15 residues. V lost 1 base to trimming and J lost 3 bases; unmatched junction nucleotides: 9. CDR3 in amino acids: CAWSAPPGGHYEQYF. In DNA, the CDR3 is TGTGCCTGGAGTGCTCCGCCAGGGGGTCACTACGAGCAGTACTTC.

The V gene is TRBV9, the J gene TRBJ2-5, with 9 bases fitting TRBD2. Trimming cost V 0 bases and J 2 bases; bases outside gene matches: 5. The length of the CDR3 is 16 residues. CDR1 is SGDLS and CDR2 is YYNGEE in the germline V gene. The CDR3 DNA is TGTGCCAGCAGCGTAGCCGATAGCGGGGGACAAGAGACCCAGTACTTC. This translates into CASSVADSGGQETQYF.

The chain employs TRBV7-9 and TRBJ1-1; D remains ambiguous. The V and J ends lost 1 base and 2 bases respectively, with 8 bases between them. Germline values: CDR1 SEHNR, CDR2 FQNEAQ (reference sequence). The CDR3 loop spans 14 amino acids. CDR3 bases: TGTGCCAGCAGCTTAGATCTCCCCAACACTGAAGCTTTCTTT. This translates into CASSLDLPNTEAFF.

As concerns this clone: The junction differs from germline at one of its ends, possibly a read error. DNA for the CDR3: TGTGCCAGCAGCCGCCTCGGACAGGCAACCCAGTTC. Amino acids: CASSRLGQATQF. The chain joins TRBV27 to TRBJ2-7; 7 bases align to TRBD1. This CDR3 spans 12 amino acids. Germline values: CDR1 MNHEY, CDR2 SMNVEV (reference sequence).

V usage is TRBV9 and J usage is TRBJ2-2; possible D gene TRBD2, 5 bases. V lost 4 bases to trimming and J lost 3 bases, with 19 bases between them. The CDR3 consists of 17 residues. The germline gives CDR1 SGDLS, CDR2 YYNGEE. CDR3 region: CASSTTDQRSHTGELFF. CDR3 coding DNA: TGTGCCAGCAGCACAACTGACCAGCGGAGTCACACCGGGGAGCTGTTTTTT.

CDR3 coding DNA: TGTGCCAGTACTGCGGGAAATGAGCAGTTCTTC. This translates into CASTAGNEQFF. The chain carries TRBV19 and TRBJ2-1, with D possibly matching TRBD2 (6 bases). Between the trimmed V and J ends, which lost 7 bases and 7 bases, there was a span of 8 bases. CDR3 length: 11 residues. The germline V gene has CDR1 LNHDA and CDR2 SQIVND (reference sequence).

This rearrangement joins TRBV5-1 to TRBJ2-5; 11 bases are a match to TRBD1. V lost 4 bases to trimming and J lost 0 bases; unmatched junction nucleotides: 2. From germline, CDR1 is SGHRS and CDR2 YFSETQ. The CDR3 totals 15 residues. CDR3 protein: CASSGGQGDQETQYF. The CDR3 bases are TGCGCCAGCAGCGGGGGACAGGGGGACCAAGAGACCCAGTACTTC. The entire variable domain, with the rest obtained from reference TRBV5-1 and TRBJ2-5, is as follows: KAGVTQTPRYLIKTRGQQVTLSCSPISGHRSVSWYQQTPGQGLQFLFEYFSETQRNKGNFPGRFSGRQFSNSRSEMNVSTLELGDSALYLCASSGGQGDQETQYFGPGTRLLVL.

The DNA of the CDR3 is TGTGCCATCAGTGAGTCGATAACGGGGGGCGCTGGGGCCAACGTCCTGACTTTC. Its translation: CAISESITGGAGANVLTF. This chain uses TRBV10-3 with TRBJ2-6; possible D gene TRBD2, 7 bases. Germline assignment: CDR1 ENHRY and CDR2 SYGVKD. V was trimmed by 0 bases and J by 2 bases, leaving 14 bases between them. This CDR3 comprises 18 residues.

This chain connects TRBV5-1 to TRBJ1-2; weak D call: TRBD1 (6 bases). Germline V CDR1 and CDR2: SGHRS, YFSETQ. This CDR3 is 15 amino acids long. V was pared by 4 bases and J by 4 bases, with 17 bases between. Written as DNA, the CDR3 is TGCGCCAGCAGCCTAAGTAGGGGGGGCACCTATGGCTACACCTTC. It codes for CASSLSRGGTYGYTF.

The genes are TRBV2 and TRBJ2-5, with D hard to call. CDR1 and CDR2 from the germline V gene are SNHLY and FYNNEI. The V and J ends lost 7 bases and 4 bases respectively, with 13 bases between them. This CDR3 is 13 amino acids long. CDR3 protein: CASTLGVLETQYF. The CDR3 region has the DNA TGTGCCAGCACCCTAGGAGTGCTAGAGACCCAGTACTTC.

As to this clone: A junction boundary mismatches the germline segment, possibly from a read error. The rearrangement uses TRBV7-7 and TRBJ2-2, with a weak D call TRBD2 (5 bases). Germline loops: CDR1 SSHAT, CDR2 FNYEAQ (reference sequence). The CDR3 contains 17 residues. The CDR3 region has the DNA TGTGCTAGCAGCCCCTACTCAAGTGGAGCGGCCACCGGGGAGCTGTTTTTT. Translating gives CASSPYSSGAATGELFF.

The rearrangement uses TRBV7-2 and TRBJ2-2, with 10 bases fitting TRBD2. The CDR3 runs 15 residues. Per the germline V gene, CDR1 is SGHTA and CDR2 is FQGNSA. With 2 bases clipped from V and 6 bases from J, the junction kept 3 bases outside the gene matches. The CDR3 reads CASSLLAGGSGELFF. Here the CDR3 DNA reads TGTGCCAGCAGCTTATTAGCGGGAGGTTCCGGGGAGCTGTTTTTT. The full variable domain, with the rest looked up from reference TRBV7-2 and TRBJ2-2, is GAGVSQSPSNKVTEKGKDVELRCDPISGHTALYWYRQSLGQGLEFLIYFQGNSAPDKSGLPSDRFSAERTGGSVSTLTIQRTQQEDSAVYLCASSLLAGGSGELFFGEGSRLTVL.

The V and J genes are TRBV27 and TRBJ2-3; TRBD1 agrees at 12 bases. Germline V gives CDR1 MNHEY, CDR2 SMNVEV (reference sequence). With V trimmed by 6 bases and J by 4 bases, 5 bases remained unmatched. This CDR3 is 15 amino acids long. CDR3 region: CASSWGTGGADTQYF. The CDR3 DNA follows: TGTGCCAGCAGCTGGGGGACAGGGGGCGCAGATACGCAGTATTTT.

This clone came up a few times. The V and J genes are TRBV19 and TRBJ2-1, with 13 bases fitting TRBD2. Germline CDR1 is LNHDA and CDR2 is SQIVND (reference sequence). The CDR3 contains 18 residues. J was trimmed by 2 bases and V by 1 base; bases with no gene match: 5. DNA of the CDR3: TGTGCCAGTAGTATAGTAACTAGCGGGAGGGGAACCTACAATGAGCAGTTCTTC. The encoded protein is CASSIVTSGRGTYNEQFF.

The genes are TRBV7-9 and TRBJ2-7; TRBD2 agrees at 13 bases. Trimming at V came to 4 bases and at J to 5 bases, leaving 2 bases not matched to a gene. This CDR3 spans 14 amino acids. Germline V CDR1 and CDR2: SEHNR, FQNEAQ (reference sequence). In DNA form, the CDR3 reads TGTGCCAGCAGCTGGACTAGCGGGAGCAACGAGCAGTACTTC. As protein: CASSWTSGSNEQYF.

This sequence joins TRBV19 and TRBJ1-4; D remains ambiguous. Germline CDR1 reads LNHDA; CDR2 reads SQIVND (reference sequence). The germline V and J ends were trimmed by 6 bases and 8 bases, with 13 bases remaining between them. There are 13 residues in the CDR3. The CDR3 nucleotides read TGTGCCAGTAGGAAAGCTTTAGAAGAAAAACTGTTTTTT. It specifies CASRKALEEKLFF.

The CDR3 region has the DNA TGTGCCAGCAGCCGATACCGACAGACTAATGAAAAACTGTTTTTT. Its translation: CASSRYRQTNEKLFF. J is TRBJ1-4 and V is TRBV7-9, with TRBD1 as a possible D gene (5 bases). Germline V gene sequence: CDR1 SEHNR, CDR2 FQNEAQ (reference sequence). This CDR3 contains 15 residues. Trimming shortened V by 5 bases and J by 2 bases, and 12 bases separated the two germline ends.

The chain combines TRBV19 with TRBJ2-1, with D maybe TRBD1 (5 bases). Germline values: CDR1 LNHDA, CDR2 SQIVND (reference sequence). With 3 bases removed from V and 6 bases from J, the gap between germline ends came to 9 bases. The CDR3 is 13 residues long. The DNA for the CDR3 is TGTGCCAGTAGTATTGGGGCGGTCAATGAGCAGTTCTTC. Translating it yields CASSIGAVNEQFF. The complete variable domain, with remaining parts taken from reference TRBV19 and TRBJ2-1, reads DGGITQSPKYLFRKEGQNVTLSCEQNLNHDAMYWYRQDPGQGLRLIYYSQIVNDFQKGDIAEGYSVSREKKESFPLTVTSAQKNPTAFYLCASSIGAVNEQFFGPGTRLTVL.

The rearrangement joins TRBV6-5 to TRBJ2-7; D perhaps matches TRBD1 (6 bases). V was clipped by 2 bases and J by 6 bases, with 14 bases between them. This CDR3 comprises 14 residues. CDR1 is MNHEY, CDR2 SVGAGI, per germline. Here the CDR3 reads CASSYRQGSGEQYF. DNA of the CDR3: TGTGCCAGCAGTTACCGGCAGGGGTCGGGCGAGCAGTACTTC.